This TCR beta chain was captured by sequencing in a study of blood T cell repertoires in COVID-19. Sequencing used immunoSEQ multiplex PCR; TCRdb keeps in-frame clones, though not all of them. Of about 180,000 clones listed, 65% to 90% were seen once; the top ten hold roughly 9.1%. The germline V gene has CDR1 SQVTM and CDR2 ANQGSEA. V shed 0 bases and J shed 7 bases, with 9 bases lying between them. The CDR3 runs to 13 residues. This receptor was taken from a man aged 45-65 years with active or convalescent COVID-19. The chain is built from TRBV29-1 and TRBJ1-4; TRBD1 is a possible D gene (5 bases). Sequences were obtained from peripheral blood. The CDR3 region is CSVEEPRVEKLFF. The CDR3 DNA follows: TGCAGCGTTGAAGAGCCCAGGGTTGAAAAACTGTTTTTT.